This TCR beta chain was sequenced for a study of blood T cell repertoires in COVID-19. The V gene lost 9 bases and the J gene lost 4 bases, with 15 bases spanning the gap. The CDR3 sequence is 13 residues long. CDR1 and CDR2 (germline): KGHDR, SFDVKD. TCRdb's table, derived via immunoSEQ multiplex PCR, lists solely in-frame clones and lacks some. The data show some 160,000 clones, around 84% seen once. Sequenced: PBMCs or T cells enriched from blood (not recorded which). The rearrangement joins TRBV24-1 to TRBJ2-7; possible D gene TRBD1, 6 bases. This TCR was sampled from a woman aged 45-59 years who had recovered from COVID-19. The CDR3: CATGGEKLYEQYF. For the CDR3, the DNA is TGTGCCACCGGGGGCGAGAAATTGTACGAGCAGTACTTC.